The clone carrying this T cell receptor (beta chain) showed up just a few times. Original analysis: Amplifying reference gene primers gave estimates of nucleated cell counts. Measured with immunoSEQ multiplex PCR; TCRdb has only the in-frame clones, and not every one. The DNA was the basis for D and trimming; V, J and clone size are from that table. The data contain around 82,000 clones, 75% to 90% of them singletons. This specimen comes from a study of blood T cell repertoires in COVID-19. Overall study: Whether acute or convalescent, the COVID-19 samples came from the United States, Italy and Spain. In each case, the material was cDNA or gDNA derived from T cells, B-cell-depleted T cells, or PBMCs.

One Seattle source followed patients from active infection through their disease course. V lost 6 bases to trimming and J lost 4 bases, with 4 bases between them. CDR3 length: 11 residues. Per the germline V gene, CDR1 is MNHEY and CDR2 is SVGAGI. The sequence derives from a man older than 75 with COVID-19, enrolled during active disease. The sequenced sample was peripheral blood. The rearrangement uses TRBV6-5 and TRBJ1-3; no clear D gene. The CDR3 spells CASSVGNTIYF. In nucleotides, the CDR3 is TGTGCCAGCAGCGTCGGAAACACCATATATTTT.